This passage covers 2 T cell receptor beta chains from one sample sequenced in a study of type 1 and type 2 diabetes patients. The PCR template was genomic DNA. A primer set of 30 forward and 13 reverse primers amplified the CDR3. One entry per CDR3 protein, called by TCRdb with MiXCR from the multiplex PCR reads. Of fewer than 300,000 distinct CDR3 sequences in the sample, roughly 50% were seen once. The source material was peripheral blood mononuclear cells (PBMCs). These TCRs come from a man aged 18-30 years with type 2 diabetes.

The chain is built from TRBV6-6 and TRBJ1-6; perhaps TRBD1 as D (6 bases). Germline V gives CDR1 MNHNY, CDR2 SVGAGI (reference sequence). The CDR3 has 14 residues. V was shortened by 7 bases and J by 10 bases, with 17 bases between the two germline ends. The CDR3: CASKRDNGGSPLHF. Here the CDR3 DNA reads TGTGCCAGCAAGCGGGACAACGGCGGCTCACCCCTCCACTTT.

The CDR3 sequence is CASSWVQPRQTQYF. The DNA for the CDR3 is TGTGCCAGCAGTTGGGTCCAGCCTAGGCAGACCCAGTACTTC. The V call is TRBV7-9, the J call TRBJ2-5, with D unclear. This CDR3 contains 14 residues. Germline CDR1 is SEHNR and CDR2 is FQNEAQ (reference sequence). V lost 6 bases and J 6 bases, leaving 17 bases between the germline ends.